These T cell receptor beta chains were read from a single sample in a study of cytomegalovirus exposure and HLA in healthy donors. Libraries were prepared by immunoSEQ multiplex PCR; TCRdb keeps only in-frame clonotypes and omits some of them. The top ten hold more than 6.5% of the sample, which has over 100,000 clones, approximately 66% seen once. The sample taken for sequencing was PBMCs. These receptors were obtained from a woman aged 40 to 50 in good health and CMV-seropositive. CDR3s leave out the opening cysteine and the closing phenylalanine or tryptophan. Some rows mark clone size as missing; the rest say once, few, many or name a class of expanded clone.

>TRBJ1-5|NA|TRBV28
ASLFARFENQPQH
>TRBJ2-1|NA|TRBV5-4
ASSPELAGEQF
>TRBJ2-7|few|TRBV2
ASSAEGIQSGDEQY
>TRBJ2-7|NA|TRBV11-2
ASSPRLAGGRDEQY
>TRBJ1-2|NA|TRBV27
ASSLGDTRFDGYT
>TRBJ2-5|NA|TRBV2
ASSENLAGGPGETQY
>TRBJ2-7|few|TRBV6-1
ASSEWSVRSYEQY
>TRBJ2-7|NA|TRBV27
ASLGQAYEQY
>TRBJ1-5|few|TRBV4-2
ASSQTTGAGQPQH
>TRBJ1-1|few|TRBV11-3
ASSPGARTEAF
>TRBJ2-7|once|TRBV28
ASTGTAPSYEQY
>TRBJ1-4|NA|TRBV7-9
ASSFTPGGEKLF
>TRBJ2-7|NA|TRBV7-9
ASSSGLAGEYEQY
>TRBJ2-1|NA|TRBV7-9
ASSLAFPGLAKVNEQF
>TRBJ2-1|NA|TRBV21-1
ASSSQKGTSEISYNEQF
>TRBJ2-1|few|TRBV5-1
ASSFLYEQF
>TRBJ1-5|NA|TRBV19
ASREAYQDQPQH
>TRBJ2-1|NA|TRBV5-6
ASSSGQGWVANNEQF
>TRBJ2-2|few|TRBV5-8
ASGQNTGELF
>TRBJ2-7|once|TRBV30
AWRETGTTYEQY
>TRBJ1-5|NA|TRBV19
ASIPGQGRGQPQH
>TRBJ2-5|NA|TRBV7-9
ASSLIVTSGGVETQY
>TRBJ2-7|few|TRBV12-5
ASVSQGRQY
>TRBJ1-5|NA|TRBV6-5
ASSRDTYSNQPQH
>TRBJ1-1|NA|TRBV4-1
ASSQEGTHGGEAF
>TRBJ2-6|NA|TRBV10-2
ASQDNSGANVLT
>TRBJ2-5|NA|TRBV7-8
ASSLGGRRETQY
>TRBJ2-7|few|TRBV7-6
ASSLVGGGLAGVSYEQY
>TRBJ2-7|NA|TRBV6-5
ASAWTVSSYEQY
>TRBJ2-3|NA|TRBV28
ASSPEGGRKLGDTQY
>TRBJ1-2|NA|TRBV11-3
ASSLRQGGYT
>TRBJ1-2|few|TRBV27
ASSLQGQGNYGYT
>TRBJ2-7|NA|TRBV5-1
ASSLGFLSSYEQY
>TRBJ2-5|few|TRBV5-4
ASSLVGDGQETQY
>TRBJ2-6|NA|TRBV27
ASSLVGSGGPSGANVLT
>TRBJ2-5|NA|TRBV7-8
ASSTRQGGSRTETQY
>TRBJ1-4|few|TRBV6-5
ASSPLTGGNEKLF
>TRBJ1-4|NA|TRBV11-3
ASSPMTGAGEKLF
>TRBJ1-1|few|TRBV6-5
ASSYERRATTEAF
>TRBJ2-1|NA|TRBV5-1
ASSFGGAYNEQF
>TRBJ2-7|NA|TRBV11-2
ASSLYRGRDNYEQY
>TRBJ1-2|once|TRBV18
ASSPGTVQDYGYT
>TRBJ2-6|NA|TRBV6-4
ASSPTGTGGANVLT
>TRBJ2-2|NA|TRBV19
ASSSRLAGNTGELF
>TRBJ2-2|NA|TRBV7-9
ASSSPLAGDGPGELF
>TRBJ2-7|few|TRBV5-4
ASSGAGTSGTHSYEQY
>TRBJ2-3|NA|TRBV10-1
ASSESAGGPDTQY
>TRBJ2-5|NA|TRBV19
ASSMLPPGRETQY